The sequence of this T cell receptor beta chain was determined in a study of blood T cell repertoires in COVID-19 (TCRdb year 2020). In the study overall: Samples from collaborators originated in the United States, Italy and Spain and spanned both the acute and convalescent phases of COVID-19. Where available, HLA class I and class II types were obtained from metadata supplied by the sample provider rather than from assay-based typing. A de-identified subject ID, COVID-19 status, age in years and sex were almost always included in the sample metadata. The prospective study material was composed of cDNA or gDNA derived from T cells, B-cell-depleted T cells, or PBMCs. Deeply sampled blood TCRbeta repertoires from subjects exposed to, actively infected with, or recovered from COVID-19 were included in the dataset. Samples came from the ongoing ImmuneRACE study (first 160 participants) plus 1,254 subjects from 6 global collaborators. The repertoires were released in a freely available public database meant as a resource for research on the immune response to SARS-CoV-2. Here is what the overall study found, with its caveats: How much clinical and demographic metadata was included differed by source and by participant, and the metadata was provided uncurated.

TCRbeta CDR3 regions were amplified from genomic DNA by means of the immunoSEQ Assay, a bias-controlled multiplex PCR. The study's own analysis went as follows. Within the assay, amplification of reference gene primers was used to estimate how many nucleated cells each sample contained. To quantify the absolute abundance of each unique TCRbeta CDR3 rearrangement, sequence reads were collapsed and filtered. Productive Simpson clonality was computed per sample as the square root of Simpson's diversity index over productive rearrangements. Imported from immuneACCESS, the table was reduced by TCRdb to in-frame sequences with V and J called. These copies leave out some clones; in studies compared against another copy, an unresolved V gene accounts for under half, and the cause of the remainder is not known. V, J and clone size reflect that table, while D and trimming were determined from the DNA. The sample table shows some 100,000 clones, and about 83% are seen once. Jointly, the top ten make up roughly 6.2% of the sample.

Of note for this clone: The antigen it binds to is not known. One base away there is no much larger clone; base qualities are not given.

Whole blood was collected in K2EDTA tubes by collaborating institutions according to the institutions' own protocols. For TCRbeta analysis, collaborators shipped samples as frozen whole blood, isolated PBMCs, or DNA extracted from either of those sample types. Trimming takes 5 bases off V and 5 bases off J; junction bases not matched to a gene: 6. The CDR3 runs 16 residues from the cysteine to the phenylalanine. This entry keeps only the CDR3 DNA: 48 bases, framed from base 1. CDR1 and CDR2, looked up from the germline V gene, are SGHTA and FQGTGA. Sample: peripheral blood. The receptor's source is a man in his 70s with acute or convalescent COVID-19. The V gene is TRBV7-3 and the J gene is TRBJ2-2, and TRBD2 aligns with 12 junction nucleotides. CDR3 reads: CASSLSGTSGTGELFF. The sequenced DNA is TGTGCCAGCAGCCTCTCCGGGACTAGCGGGACCGGGGAGCTGTTTTTT.